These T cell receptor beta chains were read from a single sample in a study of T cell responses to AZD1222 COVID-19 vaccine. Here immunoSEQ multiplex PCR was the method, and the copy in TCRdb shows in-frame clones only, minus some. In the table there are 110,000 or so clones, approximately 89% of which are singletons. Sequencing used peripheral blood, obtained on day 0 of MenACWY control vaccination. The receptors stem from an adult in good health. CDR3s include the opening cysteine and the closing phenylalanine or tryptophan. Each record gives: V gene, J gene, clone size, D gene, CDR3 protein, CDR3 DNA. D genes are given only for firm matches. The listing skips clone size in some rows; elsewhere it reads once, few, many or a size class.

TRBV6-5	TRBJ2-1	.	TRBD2	CASSYSGGGSNEQFF	TGTGCCAGCAGTTACTCCGGGGGAGGGAGCAATGAGCAGTTCTTC
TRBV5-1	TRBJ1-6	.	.	CASSLGNQVEKPLHF	TGCGCCAGCAGCTTAGGCAACCAGGTCGAGAAGCCCCTCCACTTT
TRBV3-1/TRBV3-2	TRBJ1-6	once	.	CASSQAPYNSPLHF	TGTGCCAGCAGCCAAGCCCCCTATAATTCACCCCTCCACTTT
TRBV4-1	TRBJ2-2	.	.	CASSQIPTDNGELFF	TGCGCCAGCAGCCAAATCCCGACAGACAACGGGGAGCTGTTTTTT
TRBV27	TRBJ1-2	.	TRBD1	CASRQGEGGYTF	TGTGCCAGCAGGCAGGGGGAGGGTGGCTACACCTTC
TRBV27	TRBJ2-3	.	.	CASTPLRVLGSTDTQYF	TGTGCCAGCACCCCTCTCCGGGTGCTGGGAAGCACAGATACGCAGTATTTT
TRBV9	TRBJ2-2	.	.	CASSPGGAHTGELFF	TGTGCCAGCAGCCCTGGGGGGGCGCACACCGGGGAGCTGTTTTTT
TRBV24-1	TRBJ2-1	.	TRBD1	CATRQGDGNEQFF	TGTGCCACCCGGCAGGGGGATGGTAATGAGCAGTTCTTC
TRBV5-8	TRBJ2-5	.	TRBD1	CASSRVAGGYQETQYF	TGTGCCAGCAGCCGGGTCGCAGGGGGTTACCAAGAGACCCAGTACTTC
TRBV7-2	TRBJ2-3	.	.	CASRPGTDTQYF	TGTGCCAGCAGACCAGGGACAGATACGCAGTATTTT
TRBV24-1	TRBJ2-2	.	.	CATSEGANTGELFF	TGTGCCACCAGTGAGGGCGCGAACACCGGGGAGCTGTTTTTT
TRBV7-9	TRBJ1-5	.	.	CASSIDNRAGNQPQHF	TGTGCCAGCAGCATCGACAACAGGGCCGGCAATCAGCCCCAGCATTTT
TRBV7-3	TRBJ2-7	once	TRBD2	CASSLMGGGAAEQYF	TGTGCCAGCAGCTTAATGGGCGGGGGGGCCGCCGAGCAGTACTTC
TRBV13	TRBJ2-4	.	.	CASVGPLAKNIQYF	TGTGCCAGCGTGGGGCCTCTAGCCAAAAACATTCAGTACTTC
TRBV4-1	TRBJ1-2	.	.	CASSQIGRANYGYTF	TGCGCCAGCAGCCAGATAGGAAGGGCTAACTATGGCTACACCTTC
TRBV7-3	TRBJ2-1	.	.	CASSERGSLGNEQFF	TGTGCCAGCAGCGAAAGGGGTTCCCTCGGCAATGAGCAGTTCTTC
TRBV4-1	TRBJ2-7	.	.	CASSQGLYEQYF	TGCGCCAGCAGCCAAGGGCTATACGAGCAGTACTTC
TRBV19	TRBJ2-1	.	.	CASSIGTLHANEQFF	TGTGCCAGTAGTATAGGGACTCTCCATGCGAATGAGCAGTTCTTC
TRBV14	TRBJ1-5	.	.	CASSHRYDQPQHF	TGTGCCAGCAGCCATAGGTACGATCAGCCCCAGCATTTT
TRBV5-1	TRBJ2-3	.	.	CASSFRAFTDTQYF	TGCGCCAGCAGCTTCAGGGCTTTTACAGATACGCAGTATTTT
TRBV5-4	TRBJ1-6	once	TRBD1	CASSFQGARSPLHF	TGTGCCAGCAGCTTCCAGGGGGCAAGGTCACCCCTCCACTTT
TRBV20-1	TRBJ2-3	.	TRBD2	CSASRTSGQTDTQYF	TGCAGTGCTAGTAGGACTAGCGGGCAAACAGATACGCAGTATTTT
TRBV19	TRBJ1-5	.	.	CASSPLADRNQPQHF	TGTGCCAGTTCCCCCTTGGCAGATCGCAATCAGCCCCAGCATTTT
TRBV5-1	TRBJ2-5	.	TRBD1	CASSPYADRGYQETQYF	TGCGCCAGCAGCCCCTACGCGGACAGGGGGTACCAAGAGACCCAGTACTTC
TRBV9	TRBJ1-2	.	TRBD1	CASSSRDRGNYGYTF	TGTGCCAGCAGCTCCCGGGACAGGGGTAACTATGGCTACACCTTC
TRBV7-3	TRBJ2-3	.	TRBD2	CASSLTGLAGGQGDTQYF	TGTGCCAGCAGCCTAACGGGACTAGCGGGGGGCCAGGGAGATACGCAGTATTTT
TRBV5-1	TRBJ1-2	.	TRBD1	CASSRTGTDYGYTF	TGCGCCAGCAGCCGGACAGGGACAGATTATGGCTACACCTTC
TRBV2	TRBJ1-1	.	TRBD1	CASSYRGDREAFF	TGTGCCAGCAGTTACAGGGGGGACAGAGAAGCTTTCTTT